The 12 T cell receptor beta chains reported below all come from one sample, sequenced in a study of shared clonotypes between healthy human individuals (dated by TCRdb to 2020 to 2021). CD8 naive samples were CD45RO-negative cells positively selected for CCR7, giving a CD45RA+CCR7+ population that excluded TemRA cells. The method behind the library was the immunoSEQ multiplex PCR assay. TCRdb took this table from immuneACCESS and kept in-frame rearrangements with V and J called. Such tables lack part of the clones; where checked against another copy, unresolved V genes explain under half of the gap, and the rest is unexplained. Counted in this sample were about 820,000 clones; around 92% of them appeared once. 24% of the sample rests with the top ten. The sequencing sample was made of naive CD8+ T cells sorted from blood. According to the study, the label for this sample's cell subset or site signals: CD45RA+CCR7+. The receptors here all came from a man younger than 45 in good health.

The gene calls are TRBV10-2 and TRBJ2-7; a weak D match, TRBD2 (6 bases). This CDR3 region has 12 residues. Between the trimmed V and J ends, which lost 7 bases and 5 bases, there was a span of 12 bases. The germline CDR1 and CDR2 sequences are WSHSY and SAAADI. CDR3 region: CASNDGTDEQYF. CDR3 bases: TGCGCCAGCAATGACGGGACTGACGAGCAGTACTTC.

This clone was detected once. Additional DNA sequences in this sample encode the identical CDR3. The chain uses TRBV7-9 and TRBJ2-7; D is undetermined. V was trimmed by 5 bases and J by 3 bases, leaving 5 bases between them. The CDR3 has 11 amino acids. Per the germline V gene, CDR1 is SEHNR and CDR2 is FQNEAQ (reference sequence). CDR3 in amino acids: CASSRNYEQYF. In DNA form, the CDR3 reads TGTGCCAGCAGCAGAAACTACGAGCAGTACTTC.

The chain is built from TRBV27 and TRBJ2-7, with 9 bases lining up with TRBD2. The V and J ends lost 0 bases and 6 bases, in that order; junction bases with no gene match: 6. CDR3 size: 15 residues. Germline CDR1 MNHEY, CDR2 SMNVEV (reference sequence). CDR3 region: CASSLSGSGSSEQYF. The CDR3 nucleotides are TGTGCCAGCAGTTTATCCGGTAGCGGGAGTAGCGAGCAGTACTTC.

The chain joins TRBV2 to TRBJ2-1; D remains unclear. Germline lookup yields CDR1 SNHLY and CDR2 FYNNEI. V gave up 5 bases and J gave up 6 bases, with 8 bases separating them. CDR3 length equals 12 residues. The CDR3 protein is CASSSWSNEQFF. CDR3 coding DNA: TGTGCCAGCAGTTCTTGGAGCAATGAGCAGTTCTTC.

The chain employs TRBV5-1 and TRBJ2-1; D gene ambiguous. The length of the CDR3 is 15 residues. The germline V gene has CDR1 SGHRS and CDR2 YFSETQ. The V gene lost 3 bases and the J gene lost 0 bases, with 10 bases spanning the gap. The CDR3 is CASSSDQSSYNEQFF. The CDR3 DNA reads as TGCGCCAGCAGCTCCGACCAAAGCTCCTACAATGAGCAGTTCTTC.

V usage is TRBV7-2 and J usage is TRBJ2-5; D gene unclear. Germline V lookup: CDR1 SGHTA, CDR2 FQGNSA. CDR3 size: 14 residues. The ends were cut back, 2 bases at V and 4 bases at J, with 11 bases in the middle. CDR3 sequence (DNA): TGTGCCAGCAGCTTAAGGAGAAGTCGAGAGACCCAGTACTTC. As protein: CASSLRRSRETQYF.

The chain joins TRBV30 to TRBJ2-7, with 8 nucleotides matching TRBD1. The CDR3 runs to 14 residues. Germline values: CDR1 GTSNPN, CDR2 SVGIG (reference sequence). Trimming removed 7 bases from V and 4 bases from J; junction bases left unmatched: 12. CDR3 sequence (DNA): TGTGCCTCCACCGGGACAGGACCTTCTTACGAGCAGTACTTC. The encoded protein is CASTGTGPSYEQYF.

CDR3 amino acids: CASSFRDGTSGANVLTF. CDR3 DNA: TGTGCCAGCAGCTTTCGGGACGGCACCTCTGGGGCCAACGTCCTGACTTTC. The chain recombines TRBV5-4 with TRBJ2-6; D may be TRBD1 or TRBD2 (5 bases each). Looked up from germline, CDR1 is SGHNT and CDR2 is YYREEE (reference sequence). The CDR3 spans 17 residues. The ends were cut back, 2 bases at V and 0 bases at J, with 12 bases in the middle.

The CDR3 here is CASSQGSFGYGYTF. The DNA for the CDR3 is TGTGCCAGCAGCCAAGGTAGTTTCGGGTATGGCTACACCTTC. This chain connects TRBV7-6 to TRBJ1-2, with D uncertain. This CDR3 spans 14 amino acids. The V end was cut by 5 bases, the J end by 5 bases, with 15 bases between. The V gene's germline CDR1 is SGHVS and CDR2 FNYEAQ.

This clone was observed a single time. The chain combines TRBV9 with TRBJ1-2; no clear D gene. Trimming stripped 5 bases from V and 6 bases from J, with 11 bases between. Germline CDR1 reads SGDLS; CDR2 reads YYNGEE. This CDR3 has 12 amino acids. The CDR3 DNA sequence: TGTGCCAGCAGGGGGTCACGGGATGGCTACACCTTC. Translation: CASRGSRDGYTF.

This clone was recorded only once. J is TRBJ1-5 and V is TRBV28; TRBD1 might be the D (6 bases). CDR1 is MDHEN and CDR2 is SYDVKM in the germline V gene. Trimming cost V 6 bases and J 3 bases, with 15 bases left between them. This CDR3 has 15 residues. CDR3 protein: CASSLAYRANQPQHF. Written as DNA, the CDR3 is TGTGCCAGCAGCTTAGCTTACAGGGCCAATCAGCCCCAGCATTTT.

The chain combines TRBV7-6 with TRBJ2-1; the match to TRBD2 covers 9 bases. The CDR3 covers 16 residues. Germline-derived CDR1 and CDR2 are SGHVS and FNYEAQ. The trim removed 1 base at V and 8 bases at J, leaving 9 bases unmatched. CDR3 bases: TGTGCCAGCAGCTTAGGAGGGCTAGCGGGAAGGGATGAGCAGTTCTTC. Its protein product is CASSLGGLAGRDEQFF. The full variable domain, in which reference TRBV7-6 and TRBJ2-1 provide the parts outside the CDR3, is GAGVSQSPRYKVTKRGQDVALRCDPISGHVSLYWYRQALGQGPEFLTYFNYEAQQDKSGLPNDRFSAERPEGSISTLTIQRTEQRDSAMYRCASSLGGLAGRDEQFFGPGTRLTVL.